This T cell receptor beta chain stems from a study of identical twins. Notes on the study in general: Out-of-frame beta chain sequences displayed weaker excess sharing between twins. The models gave estimates that fell short of the out-of-frame TCR alpha sharing seen in monozygotic twins. Without tracking the same donors, conclusions rested on cross-sectional statistical analysis.

The V gene's germline CDR1 is SNHLY and CDR2 FYNNEI. The length of the CDR3 is 15 residues. As for this clonotype: What it recognizes is unknown. One end of the junction fails to match germline, which may point to a read error.

TCRdb re-called the 5' RACE reads through MiXCR, storing one row per CDR3 protein. Here the sample spans about 340,000 distinct CDR3 sequences, 8.5% to 10% being singletons. J is TRBJ2-2 and V is TRBV2, with 13 bases matching TRBD2. The specimen sequenced was naive T cells sorted from blood. The sequence derives from a woman between 45 and 65 years old in good health. The CDR3 DNA follows: TGTGCCAGCAGGCCGGGACTAGCGGGATCCGGGGATCTGTTTTTT. Translated: CASRPGLAGSGDLFF. The full variable domain, its missing parts supplied by reference TRBV2 and TRBJ2-2, is EPEVTQTPSHQVTQMGQEVILRCVPISNHLYFYWYRQILGQKVEFLVSFYNNEISEKSEIFDDQFSVERPDGSNFTLKIRSTKLEDSAMYFCASRPGLAGSGDLFFGEGSRLTVL.